The T cell receptor beta chain described here comes from a study of T cells in women clearing cervical HPV infection. Germline-derived CDR1 and CDR2 are SGHRS and YFSETQ. After removal of 3 bases from V and 3 bases from J, the junction contained 4 bases not matched to a gene. The length of the CDR3 is 15 residues. Sequencing was performed with immunoSEQ multiplex PCR; in TCRdb, only in-frame clones are kept and a portion is missing. Found here are under 35,000 clones; the top ten clones hold under 7.5%. On this clone: The read gets to within 3 residues of the CDR3 end, and the germline J gene fills in the rest.

The material sequenced was blood buffy coat. The rearrangement links TRBV5-1 to TRBJ2-1, with 9 bases identical to TRBD1. The receptor comes from a woman between 18 and 70 years old with a cervical HPV16 infection that either progressed to CIN3+ or cleared (not recorded which). The sequenced part of the CDR3 DNA is TGCGCCAGCAGCTGGGGACAGGGTATCTACAATGAG. Translation gives CASSWGQGIYNE. The CDR3 in its entirety is CASSWGQGIYNEQFF.